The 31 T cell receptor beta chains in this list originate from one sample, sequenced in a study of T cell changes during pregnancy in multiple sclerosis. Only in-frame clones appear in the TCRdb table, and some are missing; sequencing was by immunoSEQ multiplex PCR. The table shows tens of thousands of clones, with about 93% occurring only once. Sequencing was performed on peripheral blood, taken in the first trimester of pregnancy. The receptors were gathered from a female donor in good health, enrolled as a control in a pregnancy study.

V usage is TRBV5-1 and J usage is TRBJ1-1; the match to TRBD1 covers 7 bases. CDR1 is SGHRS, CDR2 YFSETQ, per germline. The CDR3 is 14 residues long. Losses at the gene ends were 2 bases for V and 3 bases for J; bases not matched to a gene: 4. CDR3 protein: CASSFGRGDTEAFF. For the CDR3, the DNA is TGCGCCAGCAGCTTCGGCAGGGGGGACACTGAAGCTTTCTTT.

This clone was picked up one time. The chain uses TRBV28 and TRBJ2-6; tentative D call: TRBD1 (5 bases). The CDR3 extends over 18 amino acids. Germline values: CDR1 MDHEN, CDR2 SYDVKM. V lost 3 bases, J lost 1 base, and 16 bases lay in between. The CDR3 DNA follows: TGTGCCAGCAGTTTTCCCAGGGTAGGAGTATCTGGGGCCAACGTCCTGACTTTC. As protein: CASSFPRVGVSGANVLTF.

DNA for the CDR3: TGTGCCAGCAGTTACCAACCTCAGGGGGCGGAGACCCAGTACTTC. Translation gives CASSYQPQGAETQYF. The genes are TRBV6-5 and TRBJ2-5; 8 bases match TRBD1. CDR1 and CDR2 from the germline V gene are MNHEY and SVGAGI. CDR3 length: 15 residues. With 2 bases clipped from V and 5 bases from J, the junction kept 7 bases outside the gene matches.

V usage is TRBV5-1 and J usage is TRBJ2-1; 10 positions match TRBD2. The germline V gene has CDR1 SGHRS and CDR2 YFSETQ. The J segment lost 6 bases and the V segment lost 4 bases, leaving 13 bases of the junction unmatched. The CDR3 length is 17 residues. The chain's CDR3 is CASSQNPGTSELNEQFF. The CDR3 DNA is TGCGCCAGCAGCCAAAATCCCGGGACTAGCGAACTCAATGAGCAGTTCTTC.

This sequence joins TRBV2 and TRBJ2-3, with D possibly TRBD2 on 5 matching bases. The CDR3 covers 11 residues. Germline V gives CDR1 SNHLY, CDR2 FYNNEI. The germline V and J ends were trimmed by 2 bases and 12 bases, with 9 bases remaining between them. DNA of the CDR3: TGTGCCAGCAGTGAACTAGCATTTCAGTATTTT. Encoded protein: CASSELAFQYF.

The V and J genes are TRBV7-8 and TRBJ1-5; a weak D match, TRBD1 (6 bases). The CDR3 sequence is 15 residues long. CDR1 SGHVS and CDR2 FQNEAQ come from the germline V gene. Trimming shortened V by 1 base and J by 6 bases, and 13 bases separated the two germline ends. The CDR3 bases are TGTGCCAGCAGCTTAGTAGGGGGAGAGGGTCAGCCCCAGCATTTT. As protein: CASSLVGGEGQPQHF.

In DNA, the CDR3 is TGCGCCAGCAGCCTGACAGGGCTGAACACTGAAGCTTTCTTT. Its protein is CASSLTGLNTEAFF. This chain joins TRBV5-1 and TRBJ1-1; TRBD1 agrees at 7 bases. V shed 4 bases, J shed 0 bases, and the junction held 3 bases outside the gene matches. Germline CDR1 reads SGHRS; CDR2 reads YFSETQ. The CDR3 covers 14 residues.

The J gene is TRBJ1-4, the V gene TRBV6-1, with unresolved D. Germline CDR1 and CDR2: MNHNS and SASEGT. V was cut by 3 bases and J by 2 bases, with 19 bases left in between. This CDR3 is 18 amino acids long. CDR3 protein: CASSEVSGLRPTNEKLFF. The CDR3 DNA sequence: TGTGCCAGCAGTGAGGTTTCGGGTTTACGCCCCACTAATGAAAAACTGTTTTTT.

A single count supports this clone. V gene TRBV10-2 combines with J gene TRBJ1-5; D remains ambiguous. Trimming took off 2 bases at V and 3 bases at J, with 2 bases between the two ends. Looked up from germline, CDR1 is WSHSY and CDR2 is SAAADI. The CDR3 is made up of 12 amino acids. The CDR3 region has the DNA TGCGCCAGCAGTGAGCTCAATCAGCCCCAGCATTTT. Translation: CASSELNQPQHF.

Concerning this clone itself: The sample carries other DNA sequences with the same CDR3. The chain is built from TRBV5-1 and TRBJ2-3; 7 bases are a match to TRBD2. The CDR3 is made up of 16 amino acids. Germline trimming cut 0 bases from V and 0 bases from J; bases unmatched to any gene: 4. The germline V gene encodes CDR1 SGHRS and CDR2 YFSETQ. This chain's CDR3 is CASSLGLAASTDTQYF. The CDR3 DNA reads TGCGCCAGCAGCTTGGGGCTAGCGGCTAGCACAGATACGCAGTATTTT.

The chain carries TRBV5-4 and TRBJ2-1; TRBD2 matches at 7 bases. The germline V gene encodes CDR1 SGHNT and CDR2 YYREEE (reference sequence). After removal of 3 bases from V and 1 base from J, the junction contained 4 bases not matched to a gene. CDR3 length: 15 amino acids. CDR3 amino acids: CASSSGGASYNEQFF. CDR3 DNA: TGTGCCAGCAGCTCGGGGGGAGCGTCCTACAATGAGCAGTTCTTC. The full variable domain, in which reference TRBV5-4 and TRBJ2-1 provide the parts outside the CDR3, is ETGVTQSPTHLIKTRGQQVTLRCSSQSGHNTVSWYQQALGQGPQFIFQYYREEENGRGNFPPRFSGLQFPNYSSELNVNALELDDSALYLCASSSGGASYNEQFFGPGTRLTVL.

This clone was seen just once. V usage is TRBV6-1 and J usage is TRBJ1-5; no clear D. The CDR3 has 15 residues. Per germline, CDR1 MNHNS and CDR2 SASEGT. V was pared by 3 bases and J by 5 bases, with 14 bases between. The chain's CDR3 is CASSDYTKSDQPQHF. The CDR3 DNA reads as TGTGCCAGCAGTGATTATACAAAATCCGATCAGCCCCAGCATTTT.

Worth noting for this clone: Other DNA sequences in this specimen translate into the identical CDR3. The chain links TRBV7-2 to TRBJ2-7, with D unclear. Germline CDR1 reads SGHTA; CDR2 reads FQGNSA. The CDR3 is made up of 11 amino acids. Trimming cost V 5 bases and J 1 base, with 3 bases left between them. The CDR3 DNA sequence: TGTGCCAGCAGCCTTTCCTACGAGCAGTACTTC. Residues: CASSLSYEQYF.

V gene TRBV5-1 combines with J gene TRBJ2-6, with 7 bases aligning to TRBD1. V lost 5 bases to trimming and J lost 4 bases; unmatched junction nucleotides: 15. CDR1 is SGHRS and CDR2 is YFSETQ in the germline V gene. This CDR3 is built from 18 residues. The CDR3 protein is CASRRQGIFGSGANVLTF. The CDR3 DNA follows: TGCGCCAGCAGACGACAGGGAATCTTTGGGTCCGGGGCCAACGTCCTGACTTTC.

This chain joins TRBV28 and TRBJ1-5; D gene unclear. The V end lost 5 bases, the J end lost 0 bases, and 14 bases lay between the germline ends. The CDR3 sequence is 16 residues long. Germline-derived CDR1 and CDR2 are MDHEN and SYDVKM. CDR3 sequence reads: CASSLARGYSNQPQHF. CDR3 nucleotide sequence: TGTGCCAGCAGTCTCGCCAGAGGGTATAGCAATCAGCCCCAGCATTTT.

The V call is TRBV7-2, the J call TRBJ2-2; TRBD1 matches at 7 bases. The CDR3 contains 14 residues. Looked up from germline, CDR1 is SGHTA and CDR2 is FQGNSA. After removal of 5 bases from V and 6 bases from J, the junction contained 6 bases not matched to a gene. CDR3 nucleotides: TGTGCCAGCAGCCCCGACAGGGTTCCCGGGGAGCTGTTTTTT. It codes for CASSPDRVPGELFF.

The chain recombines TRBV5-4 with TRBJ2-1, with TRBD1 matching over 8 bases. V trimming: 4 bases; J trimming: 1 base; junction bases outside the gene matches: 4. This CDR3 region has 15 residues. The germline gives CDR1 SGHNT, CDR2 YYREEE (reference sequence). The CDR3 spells CASSPGQGSYNEQFF. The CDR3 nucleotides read TGTGCCAGCAGCCCTGGACAGGGTTCCTACAATGAGCAGTTCTTC. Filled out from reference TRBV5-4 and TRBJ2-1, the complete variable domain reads ETGVTQSPTHLIKTRGQQVTLRCSSQSGHNTVSWYQQALGQGPQFIFQYYREEENGRGNFPPRFSGLQFPNYSSELNVNALELDDSALYLCASSPGQGSYNEQFFGPGTRLTVL.

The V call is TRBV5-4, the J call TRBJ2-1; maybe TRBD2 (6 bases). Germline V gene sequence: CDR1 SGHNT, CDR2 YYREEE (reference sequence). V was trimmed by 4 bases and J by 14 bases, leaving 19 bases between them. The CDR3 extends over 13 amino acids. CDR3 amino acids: CASSTRRAGREFF. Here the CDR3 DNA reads TGTGCCAGCAGCACCCGGCGGGCGGGGCGAGAGTTCTTC.

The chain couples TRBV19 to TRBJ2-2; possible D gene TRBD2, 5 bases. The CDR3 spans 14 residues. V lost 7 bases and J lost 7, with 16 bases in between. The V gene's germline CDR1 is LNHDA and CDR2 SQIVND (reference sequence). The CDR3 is CASKHLGSGGELFF. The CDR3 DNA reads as TGTGCCAGTAAACACCTAGGGAGTGGCGGGGAGCTGTTTTTT.

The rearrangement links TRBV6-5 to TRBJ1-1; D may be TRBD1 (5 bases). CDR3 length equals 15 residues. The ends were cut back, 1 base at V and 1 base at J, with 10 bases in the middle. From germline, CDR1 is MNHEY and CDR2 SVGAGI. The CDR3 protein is CASSYFQGSNTEAFF. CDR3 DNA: TGTGCCAGCAGTTACTTTCAGGGCTCGAACACTGAAGCTTTCTTT.

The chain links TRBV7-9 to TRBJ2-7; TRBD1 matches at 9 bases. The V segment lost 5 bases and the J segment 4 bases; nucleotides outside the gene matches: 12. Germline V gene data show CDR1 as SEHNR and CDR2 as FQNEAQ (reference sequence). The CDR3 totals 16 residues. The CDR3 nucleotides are TGTGCCAGCAGCGGGGACAGGGCTGGACGCATTTACGAGCAGTACTTC. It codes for CASSGDRAGRIYEQYF. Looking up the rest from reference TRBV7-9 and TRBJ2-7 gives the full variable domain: DTGVSQNPRHKITKRGQNVTFRCDPISEHNRLYWYRQTLGQGPEFLTYFQNEAQLEKSRLLSDRFSAERPKGSFSTLEIQRTEQGDSAMYLCASSGDRAGRIYEQYFGPGTRLTVT.

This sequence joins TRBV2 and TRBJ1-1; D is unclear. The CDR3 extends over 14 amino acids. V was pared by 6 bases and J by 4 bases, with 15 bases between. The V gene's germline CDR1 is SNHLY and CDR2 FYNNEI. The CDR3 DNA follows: TGTGCCAGCAGCAGGAACCTAATGGTCACTGAAGCTTTCTTT. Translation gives CASSRNLMVTEAFF.

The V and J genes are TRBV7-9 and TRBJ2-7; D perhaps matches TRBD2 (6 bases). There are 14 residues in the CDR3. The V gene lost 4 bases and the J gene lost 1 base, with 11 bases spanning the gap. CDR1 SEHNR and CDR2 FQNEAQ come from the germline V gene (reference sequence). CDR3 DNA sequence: TGTGCCAGCAGCTCTGTCGGGACTTCCTACGAGCAGTACTTC. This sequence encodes CASSSVGTSYEQYF.

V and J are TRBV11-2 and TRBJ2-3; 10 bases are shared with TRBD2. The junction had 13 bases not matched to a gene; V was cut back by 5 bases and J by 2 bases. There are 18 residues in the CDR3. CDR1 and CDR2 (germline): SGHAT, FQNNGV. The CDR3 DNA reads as TGTGCCAGCAGCCTAGGGACTAGCGCTGAACCCTTCACAGATACGCAGTATTTT. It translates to CASSLGTSAEPFTDTQYF.

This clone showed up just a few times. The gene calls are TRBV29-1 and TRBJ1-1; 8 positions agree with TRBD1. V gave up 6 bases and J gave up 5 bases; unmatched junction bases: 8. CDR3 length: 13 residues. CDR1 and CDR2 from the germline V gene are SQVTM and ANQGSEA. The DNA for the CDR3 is TGCAGCGTCTCGGACAGGGCAGTGACTGAAGCTTTCTTT. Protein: CSVSDRAVTEAFF.

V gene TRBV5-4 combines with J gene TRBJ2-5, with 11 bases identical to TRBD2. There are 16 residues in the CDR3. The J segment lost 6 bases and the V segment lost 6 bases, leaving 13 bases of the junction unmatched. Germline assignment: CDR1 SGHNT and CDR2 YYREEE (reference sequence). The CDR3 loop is CASNPTSGSASQTQYF. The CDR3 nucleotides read TGTGCCAGCAACCCTACTAGCGGGAGTGCCTCACAGACCCAGTACTTC.

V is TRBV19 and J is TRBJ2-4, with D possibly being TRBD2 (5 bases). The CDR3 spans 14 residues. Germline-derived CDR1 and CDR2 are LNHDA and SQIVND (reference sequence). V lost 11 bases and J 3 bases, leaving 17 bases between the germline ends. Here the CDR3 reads CASKGPAGKNIQYF. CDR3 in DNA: TGTGCCTCTAAAGGACCTGCGGGCAAAAACATTCAGTACTTC. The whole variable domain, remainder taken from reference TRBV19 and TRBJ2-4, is DGGITQSPKYLFRKEGQNVTLSCEQNLNHDAMYWYRQDPGQGLRLIYYSQIVNDFQKGDIAEGYSVSREKKESFPLTVTSAQKNPTAFYLCASKGPAGKNIQYFGAGTRLSVL.

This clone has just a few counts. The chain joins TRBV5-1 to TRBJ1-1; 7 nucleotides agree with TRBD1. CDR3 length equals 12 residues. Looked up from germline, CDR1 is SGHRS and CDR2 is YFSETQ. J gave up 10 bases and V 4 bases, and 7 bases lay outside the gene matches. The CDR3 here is CASSSDRAGAFF. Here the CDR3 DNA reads TGCGCCAGCAGCAGCGACAGGGCTGGAGCTTTCTTT.

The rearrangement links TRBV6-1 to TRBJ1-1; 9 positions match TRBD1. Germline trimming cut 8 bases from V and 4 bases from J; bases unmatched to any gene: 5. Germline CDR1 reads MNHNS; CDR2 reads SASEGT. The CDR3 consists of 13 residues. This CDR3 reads CASSDRGSTEAFF. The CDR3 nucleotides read TGTGCCAGCTCTGACAGGGGGAGCACTGAAGCTTTCTTT.

The DNA of the CDR3 is TGTGCCAGTCGCCGGCAGGTAGCGGGAGTCTACGAGCAGTACTTC. Protein: CASRRQVAGVYEQYF. The rearrangement uses TRBV19 and TRBJ2-7; 9 bases line up with TRBD2. The germline gives CDR1 LNHDA, CDR2 SQIVND (reference sequence). Losses at the gene ends were 8 bases for V and 3 bases for J; bases not matched to a gene: 11. CDR3 length equals 15 residues.

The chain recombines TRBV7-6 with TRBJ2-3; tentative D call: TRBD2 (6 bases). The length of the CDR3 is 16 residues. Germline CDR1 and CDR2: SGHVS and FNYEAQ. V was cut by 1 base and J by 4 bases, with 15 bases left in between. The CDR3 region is CASSLESSGHADTQYF. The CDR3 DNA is TGTGCCAGCAGCTTAGAATCGAGCGGGCATGCAGATACGCAGTATTTT.